The 10 T cell receptor beta chains below all came from one sample that was sequenced in a study of T-cell reconstitution after alpha-beta-depleted transplantation in children. Preparing the TCRbeta library involved the use of unique molecular identifiers. MiXCR was run by TCRdb on the PCR reads, yielding one entry per CDR3 protein. The sample has 150,000 to 200,000 distinct CDR3 sequences, about 6.4% seen once. Material: PBMCs from the stem cell graft donor, obtained from the stem cell graft. These receptors came from a human donor who donated a stem cell graft to a child with Wiskott-Aldrich syndrome.

At least ten counts were recorded for this clonotype. The chain is built from TRBV5-1 and TRBJ1-4; D unclear. Germline CDR1 SGHRS, CDR2 YFSETQ. V was clipped by 0 bases and J by 3 bases, with 6 bases between them. This CDR3 region has 14 residues. The CDR3 loop is CASSLEVSNEKLFF. CDR3 nucleotide sequence: TGCGCCAGCAGCTTGGAGGTGTCTAATGAAAAACTGTTTTTT. Drawing the rest from reference TRBV5-1 and TRBJ1-4, the complete variable domain is KAGVTQTPRYLIKTRGQQVTLSCSPISGHRSVSWYQQTPGQGLQFLFEYFSETQRNKGNFPGRFSGRQFSNSRSEMNVSTLELGDSALYLCASSLEVSNEKLFFGSGTQLSVL.

This clonotype has a count of ten or more. V and J are TRBV24-1 and TRBJ2-3; D is possibly TRBD1 or TRBD2 (6 bases each). V was pared by 4 bases and J by 3 bases, with 19 bases between. Germline CDR1 KGHDR, CDR2 SFDVKD. The CDR3 is 17 amino acids. CDR3: CATSDRARGLLTDTQYF. CDR3 bases: TGTGCCACCAGTGACCGCGCCCGGGGGCTTCTAACAGATACGCAGTATTTT.

This clonotype occurred many times. The chain employs TRBV29-1 and TRBJ2-5, with TRBD1 as a possible D gene (5 bases). V gave up 4 bases and J gave up 0 bases, with 9 bases separating them. This CDR3 comprises 13 residues. Germline-derived CDR1 and CDR2 are SQVTM and ANQGSEA. The CDR3 DNA follows: TGCAGCGTTGTGTCAGGGAACCAAGAGACCCAGTACTTC. This sequence encodes CSVVSGNQETQYF.

This clonotype was seen ten or more times. This chain uses TRBV20-1 with TRBJ1-3; D is uncertain. Germline loops: CDR1 DFQATT, CDR2 SNEGSKA (reference sequence). V was trimmed by 0 bases and J by 0 bases, leaving 9 bases between them. This CDR3 contains 15 residues. In nucleotides, the CDR3 is TGCAGTGCTAGAGATTCTCAGAGCTCTGGAAACACCATATATTTT. Translating gives CSARDSQSSGNTIYF.

The chain is built from TRBV12-3 or TRBV12-4 and TRBJ2-2; 7 bases fit TRBD2. The V and J ends lost 5 bases and 4 bases, in that order; junction bases with no gene match: 7. The CDR3 covers 15 residues. The CDR3 spells CASSGLRGSTGELFF. The CDR3 DNA sequence: TGTGCCAGCAGTGGCTTGCGGGGGAGCACCGGGGAGCTGTTTTTT.

This clonotype showed up many times. In DNA form, the CDR3 reads TGTGCCAGCAGCCGTAAAGGGGGGGATGAGCAGTTCTTC. Encoded protein: CASSRKGGDEQFF. This chain connects TRBV7-2 to TRBJ2-1; the D gene is possibly TRBD2 (7 bases). Germline assignment: CDR1 SGHTA and CDR2 FQGNSA. V was trimmed by 5 bases and J by 8 bases, leaving 13 bases between them. The CDR3 covers 13 residues.

This clonotype was detected many times. The V gene is TRBV4-1, the J gene TRBJ2-3; no clear D gene. V lost 1 base to trimming and J lost 5 bases, with 19 bases between them. The germline V gene encodes CDR1 MGHRA and CDR2 YSYEKL. The CDR3 loop spans 17 amino acids. In DNA form, the CDR3 reads TGCGCCAGCAGCCAAGTCCATCTAGTTCTCTCGGGAGATACGCAGTATTTT. Translating it yields CASSQVHLVLSGDTQYF.

A word on this clonotype: This clone may be a read error of a much larger clone one base away. The chain uses TRBV3-1 and TRBJ2-4; unclear D gene. The germline V gene has CDR1 LGHDT and CDR2 YNNKEL (reference sequence). CDR3 length: 15 amino acids. Trimming removed 4 bases at V and 8 bases at J, with 18 bases between. CDR3 in DNA: TGTGCCAGCAGCCCCGTGACACTCAGGATAGACATTCAGTACTTC. It encodes CASSPVTLRIDIQYF.

V usage is TRBV29-1 and J usage is TRBJ1-1; 7 nucleotides align to TRBD1. Germline loops: CDR1 SQVTM, CDR2 ANQGSEA. J gave up 11 bases and V 6 bases, and 6 bases lay outside the gene matches. The CDR3 is made up of 10 amino acids. The CDR3 is CSVAEGAAFF. As DNA, the CDR3 is TGCAGCGTCGCCGAGGGGGCGGCTTTCTTT. Based on the CDR3 plus reference TRBV29-1 and TRBJ1-1, the full variable domain is SAVISQKPSRDICQRGTSLTIQCQVDSQVTMMFWYRQQPGQSLTLIATANQGSEATYESGFVIDKFPISRPNLTFSTLTVSNMSPEDSSIYLCSVAEGAAFFGQGTRLTVV.

This clonotype has a count of ten or more. The chain employs TRBV12-3 or TRBV12-4 and TRBJ2-7; the match to TRBD2 covers 8 bases. Unmatched junction bases numbered 10, after V lost 5 bases and J lost 7 bases. The CDR3 contains 14 residues. The CDR3 region is CASSPTSGGGEQYF. The CDR3 region has the DNA TGTGCCAGCAGTCCGACAAGCGGGGGAGGGGAGCAGTACTTC.